One T cell receptor beta chain is described in this entry. The CDR3 consists of 14 residues. Germline V gene sequence: CDR1 SEHNR, CDR2 FQNEAQ (reference sequence). The trim removed 3 bases at V and 5 bases at J, leaving 5 bases unmatched. The data were produced by immunoSEQ multiplex PCR, yet TCRdb's version contains in-frame clones alone and is incomplete. The table has roughly 110,000 clones, around 92% seen once; the top ten hold 4.9%. The data stem from a study of blood T cell repertoires in COVID-19. Turning to the study itself: Italy, Spain and the United States were the sources of the convalescent and acute COVID-19 samples. PBMCs, B-cell-depleted T cells, or T cells provided the cDNA or gDNA that made up the material.

The rearrangement uses TRBV7-9 and TRBJ2-5; 8 bases align to TRBD1. The receptor was isolated from a man aged 40-49 years with active or convalescent COVID-19. The source material was peripheral blood. CDR3 residues: CASSFQGARETQYF. The CDR3 nucleotides read TGTGCCAGCAGCTTTCAGGGGGCTAGGGAGACCCAGTACTTC. Full variable domain (missing parts from reference TRBV7-9 and TRBJ2-5): DTGVSQNPRHKITKRGQNVTFRCDPISEHNRLYWYRQTLGQGPEFLTYFQNEAQLEKSRLLSDRFSAERPKGSFSTLEIQRTEQGDSAMYLCASSFQGARETQYFGPGTRLLVL.